This TCR beta chain came from a study of glioma-infiltrating T cells after dendritic cell vaccination. About the study: Treatment, given 2003 to 2012, was autologous tumor lysate-pulsed dendritic cell vaccination.

Input was roughly 2.2 ug genomic DNA, or all available if less. Data came from immunoSEQ multiplex PCR; TCRdb stores just in-frame clones and leaves some out. The sample has about 92,000 clones, just over 85% seen once. This CDR3 is built from 15 residues. The V gene end was trimmed by 4 bases and the J gene end by 0 bases; junction bases not matched to a gene: 4. The V gene's germline CDR1 is SEHNR and CDR2 FQNEAQ (reference sequence). This rearrangement joins TRBV7-9 to TRBJ2-7; 9 bases match TRBD1. The TCR sequence derives from a human donor with glioblastoma. The specimen was blood, collected before dendritic cell vaccination. Here the CDR3 reads CASSSTGGYSYEQYF. The CDR3 region has the DNA TGTGCCAGCAGCTCGACAGGGGGGTACTCCTACGAGCAGTACTTC.